What follows describes a single T cell receptor beta chain. Its antigen target is currently unknown. Per-base quality was not reported, and no clone a single base away is much larger than it. Inclusive of the bounding cysteine and phenylalanine, the CDR3 is 16 residues long. CDR3 DNA is the only sequence kept; it has 48 bases, read in frame from the first base. The germline V gene (reference sequence) sets CDR1 to SGHNT and CDR2 to YYREEE. Clipping removes 0 bases from V and 7 bases from J, with 7 as the unmatched junction base count. The data stem from a study of blood T cell repertoires in COVID-19 (TCRdb year 2020). Concerning the study at large: The collaborator samples originated in the United States, Italy and Spain and spanned the acute and convalescent phases of COVID-19. The prospective study material was composed of cDNA or gDNA derived from T cells, B-cell-depleted T cells, or PBMCs. Subjects who had been exposed to COVID-19, were actively infected with it, or had recovered from it provided the deeply sampled blood TCRbeta repertoires that made up the dataset. The repertoires were made available in a free public database intended to serve as a resource for research on the immune response to SARS-CoV-2. Samples came from the ongoing ImmuneRACE study (first 160 participants) plus 1,254 subjects from 6 global collaborators. Sample metadata almost always included a de-identified subject ID, COVID-19 status, age in years and sex. HLA class I and class II types, where available, came from metadata supplied by the sample provider rather than from assay-based typing. Summary of the overall study and its limitations: How much clinical and demographic metadata was included differed by source and by participant, and the metadata was provided uncurated.

Collaborating institutions collected whole blood in K2EDTA tubes following their own protocols. For TCRbeta analysis, collaborators shipped samples in one of three forms: frozen whole blood, isolated PBMCs, or DNA extracted from either of those sample types. The immunoSEQ Assay, a bias-controlled multiplex PCR, was used to amplify TCRbeta CDR3 regions from genomic DNA. As for the authors' bioinformatics: Within the assay, amplification of reference gene primers was used to estimate how many nucleated cells each sample contained. To quantify the absolute abundance of each unique TCRbeta CDR3 rearrangement, sequence reads were collapsed and filtered. For each sample, productive Simpson clonality was calculated as the square root of Simpson's diversity index over productive rearrangements. The source is immuneACCESS, and TCRdb retained only in-frame sequences with V and J called. Part of the clones is not carried over; for the studies checked, unresolved V genes explain less than half of this, and the remainder is unexplained. That table gives V, J and clone size, and the DNA gave D and trimming. Across this sample there are more than 200,000 clones, with approximately 90% seen only once. Of the sample, less than 2% is held by the ten largest clones.

The V and J segments used are TRBV5-4 and TRBJ2-1, with 10 middle bases fitting TRBD2. Sequencing input: peripheral blood. This TCR came from a man in his 70s with acute or convalescent COVID-19. The sequence in DNA is TGTGCCAGCAGCTTGGGGTTAGCGGGAGGTTGGAATGAGCAGTTCTTC. Its amino acids are CASSLGLAGGWNEQFF.